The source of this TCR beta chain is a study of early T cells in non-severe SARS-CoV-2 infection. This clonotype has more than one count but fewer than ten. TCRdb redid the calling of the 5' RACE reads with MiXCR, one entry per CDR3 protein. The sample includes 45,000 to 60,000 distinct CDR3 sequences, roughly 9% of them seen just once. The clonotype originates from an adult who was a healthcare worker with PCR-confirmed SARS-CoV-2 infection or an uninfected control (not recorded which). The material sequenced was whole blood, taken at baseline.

The DNA of the CDR3 is TGTGCCAGCTCACCCAAAGGACAGAGAAGTACTGAAGCTTTCTTT. Translating it yields CASSPKGQRSTEAFF. This chain uses TRBV18 with TRBJ1-1; TRBD1 is a possible D gene (6 bases). Germline CDR1 is KGHSH and CDR2 is LQKENI. V shed 3 bases and J shed 5 bases, with 16 bases lying between them. The CDR3 has 15 residues.